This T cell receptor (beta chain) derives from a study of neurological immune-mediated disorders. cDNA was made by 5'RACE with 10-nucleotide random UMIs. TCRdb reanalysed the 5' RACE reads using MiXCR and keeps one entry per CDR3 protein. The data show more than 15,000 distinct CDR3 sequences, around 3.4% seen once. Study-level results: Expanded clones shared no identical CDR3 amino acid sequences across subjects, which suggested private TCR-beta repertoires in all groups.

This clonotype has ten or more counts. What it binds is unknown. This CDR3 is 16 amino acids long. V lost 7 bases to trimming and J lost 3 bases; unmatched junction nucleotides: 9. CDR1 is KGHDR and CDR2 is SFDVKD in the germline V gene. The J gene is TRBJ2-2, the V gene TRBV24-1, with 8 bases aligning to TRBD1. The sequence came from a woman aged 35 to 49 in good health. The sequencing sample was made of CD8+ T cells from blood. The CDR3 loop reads CATSETDRVHTGELFF. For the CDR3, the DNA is TGTGCCACCAGCGAAACGGACAGGGTACACACCGGGGAGCTGTTTTTT.